This T cell receptor beta chain was captured in a study of shared clonotypes between healthy human individuals. This table comes from immunoSEQ multiplex PCR, and its TCRdb copy is limited to in-frame clones, with some not included. The profile shows approximately 350,000 clones, under 80% of them singletons. Points from the study as a whole: What naive subsets generally showed was a larger estimated richness than memory subsets showed.

Naive CD4+ cells were CD45RA-selected; the remaining cells were memory. The CDR3 is 17 residues long. Per the germline V gene, CDR1 is SGHRS and CDR2 is YFSETQ. Losses at the gene ends were 4 bases for V and 3 bases for J; bases not matched to a gene: 11. With respect to this clone: The antigen remains unidentified.

The rearrangement links TRBV5-1 to TRBJ2-1, with 9 bases that match TRBD2. This clonotype was obtained from a man between 25 and 39 years old in good health. Material for sequencing was memory CD4+ T cells sorted from blood. Subset denoted: CD45RA-negative fraction. CDR3 residues: CASSPLPTSGLYNEQFF. As DNA, the CDR3 is TGCGCCAGCAGCCCCCTACCGACTAGCGGACTCTACAATGAGCAGTTCTTC.